This TCR beta chain was captured in a study of pediatric ulcerative colitis. Study conclusions and caveats: Clonal expansions reduced rectal repertoire diversity in acute severe colitis. A couple of rectal clonotypes were found only in ulcerative colitis patients, all of them.

Details on this clone: Antigen: not known.

Each sample received Survey-level depth of up to 500,000 reads. Some clones are missing from TCRdb's copy, which holds only in-frame ones; the method was immunoSEQ multiplex PCR. The data show tens of thousands of clones, around 80% seen once. Germline CDR1 and CDR2: MDHEN and SYDVKM. V lost 4 bases to trimming and J lost 0 bases; unmatched junction nucleotides: 1. CDR3 length equals 15 residues. The chain is built from TRBV28 and TRBJ1-2; 11 bases map to TRBD1. Input material: blood. This clonotype originated in a boy aged 5-17 years with moderate ulcerative colitis. CDR3 loop: CASSWGQGANYGYTF. The CDR3 nucleotides are TGTGCCAGCAGTTGGGGACAGGGGGCTAACTATGGCTACACCTTC.